The 26 T cell receptor beta chains presented below share a single source sample, sequenced in a study of chemoradiotherapy in HPV16-positive cancers. TCRdb's copy holds only in-frame clones and misses some; the assay was immunoSEQ multiplex PCR. The sample has roughly 12,000 clones; about two thirds are singletons. Sample collection was performed from a patient who underwent chemoradiotherapy. The receptor set was obtained from a human donor with HPV-associated anogenital cancer.

The chain is built from TRBV19 and TRBJ2-5; D unresolved. With the DNA end fitting TRBJ2-7 better, the J assignment may be wrong. The CDR3 contains 14 residues. Looked up from germline, CDR1 is LNHDA and CDR2 is SQIVND (reference sequence). The CDR3 region has the DNA TGTGCCAGTAGTATTAGCTGGTCCTCCTACGAGCAGTACTTC. Translated, it gives CASSISWSSYEQYF.

The chain joins TRBV4-1 to TRBJ2-4, with 14 bases matching TRBD2. Germline V gene sequence: CDR1 MGHRA, CDR2 YSYEKL. This CDR3 has 17 amino acids. Trimming at V came to 4 bases and at J to 9 bases, leaving 11 bases not matched to a gene. CDR3 nucleotides: TGCGCCAGCAGCCGGGGACTAGCGGGAGCCACGAGTGCCATTCAGTACTTC. This translates into CASSRGLAGATSAIQYF.

The chain couples TRBV9 to TRBJ2-5; 10 bases line up with TRBD2. From germline, CDR1 is SGDLS and CDR2 YYNGEE. Losses at the gene ends were 4 bases for V and 4 bases for J; bases not matched to a gene: 10. This CDR3 region has 16 residues. The CDR3 spells CASSPEAGGPRETQYF. CDR3 sequence (DNA): TGTGCCAGCAGCCCCGAAGCGGGAGGGCCTAGAGAGACCCAGTACTTC.

CDR3 sequence (DNA): TGTGCCAGCAGTTTCAACCCGCAGCAAGAGACCCAGTACTTC. Protein: CASSFNPQQETQYF. The chain links TRBV28 to TRBJ2-5, with no clear D. CDR1 is MDHEN and CDR2 is SYDVKM in the germline V gene. CDR3 length equals 14 residues. Trimming took 3 bases from V and 2 from J, leaving 10 bases between them.

The chain is built from TRBV7-2 and TRBJ1-1; tentatively, D is TRBD1 (5 bases). V was trimmed by 2 bases and J by 4 bases, leaving 11 bases between them. Germline V gene sequence: CDR1 SGHTA, CDR2 FQGNSA. There are 14 residues in the CDR3. The CDR3, as DNA: TGTGCCAGCAGCTTATATGGGGGACCCACTGAAGCTTTCTTT. This translates into CASSLYGGPTEAFF.

V usage is TRBV29-1 and J usage is TRBJ2-3; 13 nucleotides line up with TRBD2. CDR1 and CDR2 from the germline V gene are SQVTM and ANQGSEA. V lost 2 bases and J lost 2; bases outside the gene matches: 10. CDR3 length: 18 amino acids. CDR3: CSVEPGTSGNFYTDTQYF. CDR3 sequence (DNA): TGCAGCGTTGAACCCGGGACTAGCGGGAACTTCTACACAGATACGCAGTATTTT.

V and J are TRBV6-6 and TRBJ1-2; 7 nucleotides match TRBD1. Trimming at V came to 7 bases and at J to 7 bases, leaving 12 bases not matched to a gene. The CDR3 runs 14 residues. The germline V gene encodes CDR1 MNHNY and CDR2 SVGAGI (reference sequence). The CDR3 region is CASIRDSSSGGYTF. The CDR3 bases are TGTGCCAGCATTAGGGACAGTAGTAGCGGTGGCTACACCTTC.

The rearrangement links TRBV18 to TRBJ2-7; D is perhaps TRBD1 (6 bases). Trimming shortened V by 4 bases and J by 0 bases, and 7 bases separated the two germline ends. CDR1 is KGHSH, CDR2 LQKENI, per germline. The CDR3 sequence is 13 residues long. CDR3 residues: CASSRDISYEQYF. CDR3 in DNA: TGTGCCAGCTCACGGGACATCTCCTACGAGCAGTACTTC.

The chain joins TRBV5-1 to TRBJ1-1, with TRBD1 as a possible D gene (5 bases). Between the trimmed V and J ends, which lost 4 bases and 7 bases, there was a span of 17 bases. CDR1 and CDR2 from the germline V gene are SGHRS and YFSETQ. CDR3 length: 14 amino acids. The CDR3 region has the DNA TGCGCCAGCAGCGCCTCCGGGACCGCCTATGAAGCTTTCTTT. This sequence encodes CASSASGTAYEAFF. Looking up the rest from reference TRBV5-1 and TRBJ1-1 gives the full variable domain: KAGVTQTPRYLIKTRGQQVTLSCSPISGHRSVSWYQQTPGQGLQFLFEYFSETQRNKGNFPGRFSGRQFSNSRSEMNVSTLELGDSALYLCASSASGTAYEAFFGQGTRLTVV.

V gene TRBV14 combines with J gene TRBJ2-3; TRBD2 agrees at 8 bases. Germline values: CDR1 SGHDN, CDR2 FVKESK. V gave up 4 bases and J gave up 2 bases; unmatched junction bases: 11. This CDR3 comprises 17 residues. As DNA, the CDR3 is TGTGCCAGCAGCCTTACGGTCGGGAGGGTATCCACAGATACGCAGTATTTT. Its translation is CASSLTVGRVSTDTQYF.

The V and J genes are TRBV7-6 and TRBJ2-1, with TRBD2 matching over 11 bases. Germline values: CDR1 SGHVS, CDR2 FNYEAQ. This CDR3 is 17 amino acids long. The trim removed 1 base at V and 5 bases at J, leaving 7 bases unmatched. The CDR3 region is CASSLVPSGRINNEQFF. The DNA of the CDR3 is TGTGCCAGCAGCTTAGTCCCTAGCGGGAGGATAAACAATGAGCAGTTCTTC.

This rearrangement joins TRBV29-1 to TRBJ2-1; D tentatively fits TRBD1 or TRBD2 (5 bases each). The germline V and J ends were trimmed by 0 bases and 15 bases, with 12 bases remaining between them. Germline assignment: CDR1 SQVTM and CDR2 ANQGSEA. This CDR3 comprises 11 residues. CDR3 residues: CSVEDMGEWFF. In DNA form, the CDR3 reads TGCAGCGTTGAAGACATGGGGGAGTGGTTCTTC.

This clone qualifies as large. The rearrangement links TRBV7-9 to TRBJ1-1; tentatively, D is TRBD1 (6 bases). Trimming cost V 5 bases and J 0 bases, with 16 bases left between them. Germline assignment: CDR1 SEHNR and CDR2 FQNEAQ (reference sequence). The CDR3 covers 16 residues. CDR3 DNA sequence: TGTGCCAGCAGCCAACAGTTGGGACATATGAACACTGAAGCTTTCTTT. It translates to CASSQQLGHMNTEAFF.

The chain has TRBV4-2 and TRBJ2-7, with D possibly matching TRBD1 (7 bases). Germline-derived CDR1 and CDR2 are LGHNA and YNFKEQ. The CDR3 consists of 16 residues. The germline V and J ends were trimmed by 2 bases and 7 bases, with 21 bases remaining between them. This CDR3 reads CASSQPPRGTDIEQYF. CDR3 sequence (DNA): TGTGCCAGCAGCCAACCCCCACGGGGGACAGATATAGAGCAGTACTTC.

This clone has only one observation. The rearrangement links TRBV5-1 to TRBJ1-1; D is ambiguous. Germline CDR1 is SGHRS and CDR2 is YFSETQ. The length of the CDR3 is 12 residues. V lost 1 base and J 8 bases, leaving 9 bases between the germline ends. CDR3: CASSLKVYEAFF. In DNA, the CDR3 is TGCGCCAGCAGCTTGAAAGTCTACGAAGCTTTCTTT.

The genes are TRBV5-1 and TRBJ2-7, with TRBD2 identical over 9 bases. The CDR3 has 17 amino acids. V lost 4 bases and J lost 1; bases outside the gene matches: 12. Germline-derived CDR1 and CDR2 are SGHRS and YFSETQ. Here the CDR3 DNA reads TGCGCCAGCAGCCTAATTAGACTAGCGGACAAATCCTACGAGCAGTACTTC. Protein product: CASSLIRLADKSYEQYF. Together with reference TRBV5-1 and TRBJ2-7, the CDR3 gives the full variable domain: KAGVTQTPRYLIKTRGQQVTLSCSPISGHRSVSWYQQTPGQGLQFLFEYFSETQRNKGNFPGRFSGRQFSNSRSEMNVSTLELGDSALYLCASSLIRLADKSYEQYFGPGTRLTVT.

The chain combines TRBV10-3 with TRBJ2-3; D uncertain. Trimming removed 0 bases from V and 0 bases from J, with 13 bases in between. The V gene's germline CDR1 is ENHRY and CDR2 SYGVKD. This CDR3 comprises 17 residues. The CDR3 spells CAISESIGGSSTDTQYF. The DNA for the CDR3 is TGTGCCATCAGTGAGTCGATTGGCGGATCTAGCACAGATACGCAGTATTTT.

The genes are TRBV28 and TRBJ1-1; D not resolved. The CDR3 sequence is 17 residues long. Germline V gene sequence: CDR1 MDHEN, CDR2 SYDVKM. With 1 base removed from V and 1 base from J, the gap between germline ends came to 16 bases. CDR3 amino acids: CASSLFRPGVANTEAFF. Written as DNA, the CDR3 is TGTGCCAGCAGTTTATTTCGACCGGGAGTAGCGAACACTGAAGCTTTCTTT. The full variable domain, in which reference TRBV28 and TRBJ1-1 provide the parts outside the CDR3, is DVKVTQSSRYLVKRTGEKVFLECVQDMDHENMFWYRQDPGLGLRLIYFSYDVKMKEKGDIPEGYSVSREKKERFSLILESASTNQTSMYLCASSLFRPGVANTEAFFGQGTRLTVV.

The chain couples TRBV5-4 to TRBJ1-3, with D hard to call. Trimming took 0 bases from V and 4 from J, leaving 17 bases between them. The CDR3 runs to 17 residues. Germline CDR1 SGHNT, CDR2 YYREEE (reference sequence). The CDR3 loop is CASSLAGPLLAGNTIYF. Here the CDR3 DNA reads TGTGCCAGCAGCTTGGCAGGACCGCTGTTGGCAGGAAACACCATATATTTT.

The table lists this clone with a count of one. The genes are TRBV4-1 and TRBJ2-1; 15 bases are a match to TRBD2. Germline-derived CDR1 and CDR2 are MGHRA and YSYEKL. The ends lost 3 bases at V and 7 bases at J; junction bases unmatched: 4. The CDR3 is 16 residues long. CDR3: CASSQWTSGRANEQFF. The DNA for the CDR3 is TGCGCCAGCAGCCAGTGGACTAGCGGGAGGGCAAATGAGCAGTTCTTC.

This clone is medium-sized in the sample. V and J are TRBV6-5 and TRBJ1-1; D unresolved. The CDR3 runs 14 residues. V lost 2 bases and J 1 base, leaving 8 bases between the germline ends. In germline, CDR1 is MNHEY, CDR2 SVGAGI. The CDR3, as DNA: TGTGCCAGCAGTTACACTCGGGGGAACACTGAAGCTTTCTTT. Protein product: CASSYTRGNTEAFF.

Note on this clone: Relative to the germline gene, one junction end is altered; a read error may explain this. The rearrangement links TRBV20-1 to TRBJ1-4, with 7 bases aligning to TRBD1. The CDR3 is 11 amino acids. The germline gives CDR1 DFQATT, CDR2 SNEGSKA (reference sequence). Written as DNA, the CDR3 is TGCAGTGCTAGTGGTTCCAGGGGGAATTATTTT. Translation: CSASGSRGNYF.

V and J are TRBV7-3 and TRBJ2-3, with 9 bases identical to TRBD2. Trimming cost V 5 bases and J 2 bases; bases outside gene matches: 5. Germline V gene data show CDR1 as SGHTA and CDR2 as FQGTGA. The CDR3 runs to 15 residues. The CDR3 sequence is CASSPLAGVTDTQYF. CDR3 coding DNA: TGTGCCAGCAGCCCATTAGCGGGGGTCACAGATACGCAGTATTTT.

The CDR3 spells CASSVDTGRLAFF. The DNA of the CDR3 is TGTGCCAGCAGCGTGGACACGGGACGGTTAGCTTTCTTT. This chain uses TRBV7-2 with TRBJ1-1; D might be TRBD1 (5 bases). The germline CDR1 and CDR2 sequences are SGHTA and FQGNSA. The CDR3 length is 13 residues. Trimming pared 5 bases from V and 10 bases from J, leaving 17 bases between.

The chain has TRBV14 and TRBJ2-3, with a possible D match to TRBD1 (5 bases). Germline loops: CDR1 SGHDN, CDR2 FVKESK. The CDR3 length is 15 residues. The ends were cut back, 6 bases at V and 3 bases at J, with 16 bases in the middle. In DNA, the CDR3 is TGTGCCAGCAGTAACAGGATCTTCGGGACAGATACGCAGTATTTT. Residues: CASSNRIFGTDTQYF.

The CDR3 sequence: CASSLGGASNEQFF. The CDR3 DNA sequence: TGCGCCAGCAGCTTGGGCGGTGCGAGTAATGAGCAGTTCTTC. The chain couples TRBV5-1 to TRBJ2-1; D gene unclear. The germline CDR1 and CDR2 sequences are SGHRS and YFSETQ. This CDR3 region has 14 residues. V lost 0 bases and J lost 7, with 11 bases in between.